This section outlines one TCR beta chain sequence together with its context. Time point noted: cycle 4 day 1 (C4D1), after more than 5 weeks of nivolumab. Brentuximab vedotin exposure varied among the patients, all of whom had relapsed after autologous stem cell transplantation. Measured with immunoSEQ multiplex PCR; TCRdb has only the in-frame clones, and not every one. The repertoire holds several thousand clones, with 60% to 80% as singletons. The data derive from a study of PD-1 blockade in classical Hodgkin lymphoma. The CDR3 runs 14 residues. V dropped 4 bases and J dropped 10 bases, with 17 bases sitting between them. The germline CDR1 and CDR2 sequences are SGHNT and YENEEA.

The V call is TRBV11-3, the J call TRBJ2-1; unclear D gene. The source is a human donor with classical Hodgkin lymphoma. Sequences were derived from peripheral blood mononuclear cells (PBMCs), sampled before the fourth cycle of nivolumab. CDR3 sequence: CASSSPELPLEQFF. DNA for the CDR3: TGTGCCAGCAGCTCCCCTGAACTACCTTTAGAGCAGTTCTTC.